This T cell receptor beta chain was captured by sequencing in a study of Ad26.COV2.S vaccination and SARS-CoV-2 variants. Study at large: Donor allocation was to the COV1001 Ad26.COV2.S trial arm.

V shed 3 bases and J shed 7 bases, with 19 bases lying between them. The CDR3 loop spans 16 amino acids. Germline lookup yields CDR1 MNHEY and CDR2 SVGEGT. The treatment was: over 15 received Ad26.COV2.S at low or high dose, single or two shots; 5 received placebo; per-sample allocation not given. All samples were drawn on day 63, counting from the first vaccine or placebo injection. Generated by immunoSEQ multiplex PCR, the TCRdb table keeps only in-frame clones and is missing some. Among under 550,000 clones listed, roughly 90% were seen once. As concerns this clone: Its specificity is unknown.

Notes on the study in general: Vaccine recipients surpassed placebo recipients in spike-specific TCR breadth.

The sequencing used peripheral blood, collected in a trial of Ad26.COV2.S vaccine versus placebo. The receptor was isolated from a person between 18 and 65 years old who received the Ad26.COV2.S COVID-19 vaccine or a placebo. V usage is TRBV6-2 or TRBV6-3 and J usage is TRBJ1-3; tentative D call: TRBD1 (5 bases). In DNA form, the CDR3 reads TGTGCCAGCAGTTATGGGACCTCCAACCTTCGGAACACCATATATTTT. Amino acid sequence: CASSYGTSNLRNTIYF.